This TCR beta chain was observed in a study of blood T cell repertoires in COVID-19. With V trimmed by 3 bases and J by 5 bases, 9 bases remained unmatched. Germline V lookup: CDR1 MNHEY, CDR2 SVGAGI. CDR3 length equals 15 residues. The protocol was immunoSEQ multiplex PCR, while the TCRdb copy is restricted to in-frame clones and leaves out a portion. In the table there are 60,000 to 75,000 clones, around 85% of which are singletons. The sample consisted of peripheral blood. V and J are TRBV6-5 and TRBJ1-2, with TRBD1 matching 7 bases. This TCR derives from a woman older than 75 with active or convalescent COVID-19. CDR3 protein: CASSYYKGQLYGYTF. CDR3 DNA: TGTGCCAGCAGTTATTATAAGGGACAGCTTTATGGCTACACCTTC.